This record covers a single TCR beta chain. This sample is drawn from a study of blood T cell repertoires in COVID-19. Generated by immunoSEQ multiplex PCR, the TCRdb table keeps only in-frame clones and is missing some. The sample yields some 200,000 clones, about nine tenths seen once. The specimen sequenced was peripheral blood. The TCR sequence derives from an elderly man with acute or convalescent COVID-19.

The CDR3 nucleotides read TGTGCCAGCAGTTTATCAATGACTAGGACGGAGAACACTGAAGCTTTCTTT. Residues: CASSLSMTRTENTEAFF. The genes are TRBV27 and TRBJ1-1; no definite D call. Trimming stripped 0 bases from V and 1 base from J, with 15 bases between. The V gene's germline CDR1 is MNHEY and CDR2 SMNVEV (reference sequence). This CDR3 spans 17 amino acids.